Presented here are 30 T cell receptor beta chains from one specimen sequenced in a study of cytomegalovirus exposure and HLA in healthy donors. The repertoire was sequenced with immunoSEQ multiplex PCR; TCRdb's copy has only in-frame clones and lacks some. This sample yields some 170,000 clones, of which 96% are seen a single time; about 0.89% belongs to the top ten. Sequencing used PBMCs. The receptor source for this set is a woman between 18 and 30 years old in good health and CMV-seronegative.

The V gene is TRBV6-1, the J gene TRBJ1-4; D is unclear. The CDR3 has 14 amino acids. Trimming pared 1 base from V and 8 bases from J, leaving 11 bases between. Per the germline V gene, CDR1 is MNHNS and CDR2 is SASEGT. Here the CDR3 reads CASSEVGKGEKLFF. The CDR3 coding sequence is TGTGCCAGCAGTGAAGTCGGGAAAGGAGAAAAACTGTTTTTT.

CDR3 nucleotides: TGTGCCAGTAGTATAAGCCCGCTAGAAACCGATACGCAGTATTTT. Encoded protein: CASSISPLETDTQYF. The J gene is TRBJ2-3, the V gene TRBV19; D ambiguous. The CDR3 sequence is 15 residues long. V shed 2 bases and J shed 6 bases, with 15 bases lying between them. CDR1 is LNHDA, CDR2 SQIVND, per germline (reference sequence).

The V gene is TRBV4-2, the J gene TRBJ2-5; 8 nucleotides line up with TRBD2. V was clipped by 0 bases and J by 2 bases; unmatched bases: 8. The CDR3 is 17 amino acids. The V gene's germline CDR1 is LGHNA and CDR2 YNFKEQ. In DNA, the CDR3 is TGTGCCAGCAGCCAAGAACTTTCCGCGGGGGGACAAGAGACCCAGTACTTC. Protein: CASSQELSAGGQETQYF.

The CDR3, as DNA: TGCGCCAGCAGCCCCCTAGCGGGGGGCAACGATGAGCAGTTCTTC. Encoded protein: CASSPLAGGNDEQFF. The genes are TRBV4-1 and TRBJ2-1; 11 positions agree with TRBD2. The CDR3 is 15 residues long. Per germline, CDR1 MGHRA and CDR2 YSYEKL. The V and J ends lost 4 bases and 8 bases, in that order; junction bases with no gene match: 7.

The chain carries TRBV7-2 and TRBJ2-7; D is uncertain. The CDR3 runs to 12 residues. V was shortened by 6 bases and J by 4 bases, with 10 bases between the two germline ends. Per germline, CDR1 SGHTA and CDR2 FQGNSA. The CDR3 DNA is TGTGCCAGCAGTTTTACGGGTTACGAGCAGTACTTC. Its translation is CASSFTGYEQYF. Full variable domain (outside the CDR3, taken from reference TRBV7-2 and TRBJ2-7): GAGVSQSPSNKVTEKGKDVELRCDPISGHTALYWYRQSLGQGLEFLIYFQGNSAPDKSGLPSDRFSAERTGGSVSTLTIQRTQQEDSAVYLCASSFTGYEQYFGPGTRLTVT.

The CDR3 DNA reads TGCGCCAGCAGCTTGTCACAGGGTTTGACTGAAGCTTTCTTT. This gives the protein CASSLSQGLTEAFF. This chain connects TRBV5-1 to TRBJ1-1; a possible D gene is TRBD1 (6 bases). CDR3 length equals 14 residues. Germline loops: CDR1 SGHRS, CDR2 YFSETQ. The ends were cut back, 1 base at V and 5 bases at J, with 12 bases in the middle.

The chain joins TRBV27 to TRBJ2-7, with TRBD2 identical over 9 bases. Trimming cost V 9 bases and J 3 bases; bases outside gene matches: 9. Germline values: CDR1 MNHEY, CDR2 SMNVEV (reference sequence). The CDR3 has 14 amino acids. The CDR3 region is CASVGRRGGYEQYF. As DNA, the CDR3 is TGTGCCAGTGTGGGGAGGCGGGGGGGCTACGAGCAGTACTTC.

The chain carries TRBV18 and TRBJ1-1, with 9 bases that match TRBD1. J was trimmed by 1 base and V by 8 bases; bases with no gene match: 8. Germline V CDR1 and CDR2: KGHSH, LQKENI. There are 15 residues in the CDR3. CDR3 sequence (DNA): TGTGCCAGCCAACCCATACAGGGGGCGAACACTGAAGCTTTCTTT. Encoded protein: CASQPIQGANTEAFF.

The V and J genes are TRBV4-3 and TRBJ2-5, with 11 nucleotides matching TRBD2. With V trimmed by 1 base and J by 1 base, 8 bases remained unmatched. The CDR3 has 18 residues. Germline V gives CDR1 LGHNA, CDR2 YSLEER. In DNA, the CDR3 is TGCGCCAGCAGCCAAGGGGGGCTAGCGGGGGGAGGCCAAGAGACCCAGTACTTC. Translated, it gives CASSQGGLAGGGQETQYF.

V usage is TRBV7-9 and J usage is TRBJ1-1; maybe TRBD1 (5 bases). In germline, CDR1 is SEHNR, CDR2 FQNEAQ (reference sequence). V gave up 5 bases and J gave up 8 bases, with 15 bases separating them. The CDR3 extends over 13 amino acids. CDR3 residues: CASSPDSPPEAFF. CDR3 DNA sequence: TGTGCCAGCAGCCCTGACAGCCCTCCCGAAGCTTTCTTT.

The chain carries TRBV7-9 and TRBJ1-6; D unresolved. Trimming cost V 4 bases and J 3 bases, with 10 bases left between them. This CDR3 contains 15 residues. CDR1 is SEHNR, CDR2 FQNEAQ, per germline (reference sequence). CDR3 amino acids: CASSSPADYNSPLHF. In DNA, the CDR3 is TGTGCCAGCAGCTCCCCTGCAGACTATAATTCACCCCTCCACTTT.

The chain links TRBV27 to TRBJ1-2; D gene uncertain. V lost 8 bases to trimming and J lost 4 bases, with 11 bases between them. The CDR3 is made up of 12 amino acids. From germline, CDR1 is MNHEY and CDR2 SMNVEV (reference sequence). Here the CDR3 reads CASRGFSYGYTF. For the CDR3, the DNA is TGTGCCAGCCGCGGGTTTAGCTATGGCTACACCTTC.

The chain uses TRBV7-8 and TRBJ1-6, with D unresolved. The V gene lost 5 bases and the J gene lost 9 bases, with 14 bases spanning the gap. Germline CDR1 is SGHVS and CDR2 is FQNEAQ. This CDR3 is built from 14 residues. The DNA for the CDR3 is TGTGCCAGCAGCAACGTGTCCCGGGGTTCACCCCTCCACTTT. Encoded protein: CASSNVSRGSPLHF.

This rearrangement joins TRBV5-5 to TRBJ1-5; TRBD1 is a possible D gene (5 bases). V lost 4 bases, J lost 5 bases, and 16 bases lay in between. CDR3 length: 15 residues. Germline CDR1 reads SGHKS; CDR2 reads YYEKEE (reference sequence). The CDR3 reads CASSPSGWRDQPQHF. CDR3 nucleotides: TGTGCCAGCAGCCCGTCAGGGTGGCGTGATCAGCCCCAGCATTTT.

This chain connects TRBV11-2 to TRBJ2-3, with a weak D call TRBD2 (5 bases). V lost 1 base to trimming and J lost 0 bases, with 8 bases between them. This CDR3 spans 15 amino acids. CDR1 and CDR2 (germline): SGHAT, FQNNGV. The CDR3 nucleotides read TGTGCCAGCAGCTTAGGCGTAGCGAGCACAGATACGCAGTATTTT. Its translation is CASSLGVASTDTQYF.

In DNA, the CDR3 is TGTGCCAGCAGTGAAGCGCTTAGGCTAGCGGGGGGCAAAAACATTCAGTACTTC. This codes for CASSEALRLAGGKNIQYF. The chain links TRBV2 to TRBJ2-4; TRBD2 matches at 11 bases. The V gene end was trimmed by 0 bases and the J gene end by 3 bases; junction bases not matched to a gene: 7. From germline, CDR1 is SNHLY and CDR2 FYNNEI. The CDR3 runs to 18 residues.

This chain connects TRBV4-2 to TRBJ2-7, with 7 bases that match TRBD2. V lost 1 base, J lost 0 bases, and 3 bases stayed unmatched. There are 15 residues in the CDR3. Germline loops: CDR1 LGHNA, CDR2 YNFKEQ. Written as DNA, the CDR3 is TGTGCCAGCAGCCAAGTGGGGGGGGTCTCCTACGAGCAGTACTTC. This sequence encodes CASSQVGGVSYEQYF.

The chain is built from TRBV16 and TRBJ2-1, with 8 positions matching TRBD1. V was clipped by 6 bases and J by 0 bases; unmatched bases: 10. This CDR3 comprises 17 residues. From germline, CDR1 is KGHSY and CDR2 FQNENV. The CDR3 sequence is CASREGTGKSSYNEQFF. CDR3 nucleotides: TGTGCCAGCAGAGAAGGGACAGGTAAAAGCTCCTACAATGAGCAGTTCTTC. Using reference TRBV16 and TRBJ2-1 for the parts outside the CDR3, the full variable domain is GEEVAQTPKHLVRGEGQKAKLYCAPIKGHSYVFWYQQVLKNEFKFLISFQNENVFDETGMPKERFSAKCLPNSPCSLEIQATKLEDSAVYFCASREGTGKSSYNEQFFGPGTRLTVL.

This rearrangement joins TRBV14 to TRBJ1-1; D is possibly TRBD1 (6 bases). The germline V and J ends were trimmed by 4 bases and 0 bases, with 18 bases remaining between them. Germline CDR1 is SGHDN and CDR2 is FVKESK. CDR3 length equals 17 residues. CDR3 coding DNA: TGTGCCAGCAGCCGCGGGGGGCTCCTACCTATGAACACTGAAGCTTTCTTT. It translates to CASSRGGLLPMNTEAFF. The variable domain in full, completed from reference TRBV14 and TRBJ1-1, reads EAGVTQFPSHSVIEKGQTVTLRCDPISGHDNLYWYRRVMGKEIKFLLHFVKESKQDESGMPNNRFLAERTGGTYSTLKVQPAELEDSGVYFCASSRGGLLPMNTEAFFGQGTRLTVV.

The rearrangement links TRBV7-2 to TRBJ1-6, with 9 nucleotides matching TRBD1. Germline V gene sequence: CDR1 SGHTA, CDR2 FQGNSA. The junction had 6 bases not matched to a gene; V was cut back by 5 bases and J by 10 bases. This CDR3 is built from 14 residues. The CDR3 DNA follows: TGTGCCAGCAGCCGGGACAGGGTTGGGTCACCCCTCCACTTT. Translation gives CASSRDRVGSPLHF. Supplemented by reference TRBV7-2 and TRBJ1-6, the full variable domain reads GAGVSQSPSNKVTEKGKDVELRCDPISGHTALYWYRQSLGQGLEFLIYFQGNSAPDKSGLPSDRFSAERTGGSVSTLTIQRTQQEDSAVYLCASSRDRVGSPLHFGNGTRLTVT.

The gene calls are TRBV11-3 and TRBJ1-5, with D unclear. V was trimmed by 7 bases and J by 7 bases, leaving 20 bases between them. The CDR3 consists of 15 residues. Germline V CDR1 and CDR2: SGHNT, YENEEA. CDR3 loop: CASITHGRVRQPQHF. The CDR3 DNA follows: TGTGCCAGCATCACCCACGGGAGGGTTAGACAGCCCCAGCATTTT.

The V gene is TRBV5-1, the J gene TRBJ1-2; 10 bases map to TRBD1. Germline V gene data show CDR1 as SGHRS and CDR2 as YFSETQ. This CDR3 region has 15 residues. V shed 1 base and J 4 bases; nucleotides not matched to a gene: 4. The DNA of the CDR3 is TGCGCCAGCAGCTTGAGGGGACAGGGGATCTATGGCTACACCTTC. Encoded protein: CASSLRGQGIYGYTF.

This rearrangement joins TRBV7-2 to TRBJ1-5, with D tentatively TRBD1 (6 bases). The CDR3 has 13 residues. The germline V gene encodes CDR1 SGHTA and CDR2 FQGNSA. Deletions cut 5 bases from V and 8 bases from J, with 13 bases between. CDR3 sequence reads: CASSVYRVEPQHF. In nucleotides, the CDR3 is TGTGCCAGCAGCGTTTACAGGGTCGAGCCCCAGCATTTT.

The chain employs TRBV6-5 and TRBJ2-3; 7 bases align to TRBD2. J was trimmed by 3 bases and V by 0 bases; bases with no gene match: 6. The CDR3 totals 16 residues. The germline V gene encodes CDR1 MNHEY and CDR2 SVGAGI. CDR3 bases: TGTGCCAGCAGTTACTCTTCGGCGCGGGGGACAGATACGCAGTATTTT. As protein: CASSYSSARGTDTQYF.

The chain links TRBV4-3 to TRBJ2-7, with 15 bases that match TRBD2. The CDR3 contains 18 residues. With 0 bases clipped from V and 4 bases from J, the junction kept 7 bases outside the gene matches. Germline V gives CDR1 LGHNA, CDR2 YSLEER. The CDR3 loop is CASSQDRGTSGGRYEQYF. CDR3 DNA sequence: TGCGCCAGCAGCCAAGATCGGGGGACTAGCGGGGGGAGGTACGAGCAGTACTTC.

The chain recombines TRBV6-1 with TRBJ2-3; D is ambiguous. Germline-derived CDR1 and CDR2 are MNHNS and SASEGT. The V gene lost 5 bases and the J gene lost 4 bases, with 7 bases spanning the gap. This CDR3 comprises 12 residues. The CDR3 region is CASSPSADTQYF. For the CDR3, the DNA is TGTGCCAGCAGTCCCTCCGCAGATACGCAGTATTTT.

The chain employs TRBV7-2 and TRBJ1-5; perhaps TRBD1 as D (6 bases). CDR3 length: 14 amino acids. Germline V gives CDR1 SGHTA, CDR2 FQGNSA. V shed 5 bases and J shed 3 bases, with 11 bases lying between them. The CDR3 protein is CASSRQVTNQPQHF. The CDR3 DNA sequence: TGTGCCAGCAGCAGACAGGTGACCAATCAGCCCCAGCATTTT.

The rearrangement uses TRBV9 and TRBJ1-2; D possibly corresponds to TRBD1 (6 bases). V was shortened by 1 base and J by 6 bases, with 7 bases between the two germline ends. CDR3 length equals 12 residues. Germline V gene sequence: CDR1 SGDLS, CDR2 YYNGEE. The DNA of the CDR3 is TGTGCCAGCAGCGTACCAGGGGATGGCTACACCTTC. Encoded protein: CASSVPGDGYTF.

The chain is built from TRBV10-3 and TRBJ1-1; no clear D gene. CDR1 and CDR2 from the germline V gene are ENHRY and SYGVKD. The CDR3 length is 15 residues. The germline V and J ends were trimmed by 6 bases and 0 bases, with 14 bases remaining between them. DNA of the CDR3: TGTGCCATCAGGGACTTTGGGGTCATGAACACTGAAGCTTTCTTT. It encodes CAIRDFGVMNTEAFF.

The chain employs TRBV7-2 and TRBJ1-5, with unresolved D. Germline V CDR1 and CDR2: SGHTA, FQGNSA. Deletions cut 1 base from V and 1 base from J, with 8 bases between. This CDR3 has 15 residues. CDR3 protein: CASSLVEGSNQPQHF. The CDR3 region has the DNA TGTGCCAGCAGCTTAGTAGAGGGAAGCAATCAGCCCCAGCATTTT.